The 27 T cell receptor beta chains below all came from one sample that was sequenced in a study of control samples from healthy donors and cancer patients (dated by TCRdb to the early 2020s). The method was the immunoSEQ multiplex PCR assay. TCRdb limited this immuneACCESS table to in-frame rearrangements with V and J called. A share of clones is missing; checked studies link under half to unresolved V genes, and the rest is unexplained. The sample table shows some 120,000 clones, and 92% are seen once. The ten largest clones represent just under 0.6% of the sample. The sequencing input was PBMCs. All receptors derive from a man older than 75 with head and neck cancer.

The chain carries TRBV6-2 or TRBV6-3 and TRBJ2-7; 10 bases align to TRBD2. Germline V CDR1 and CDR2: MNHEY, SVGEGT. CDR3 length: 14 amino acids. The V gene end was trimmed by 5 bases and the J gene end by 5 bases; junction bases not matched to a gene: 6. The CDR3 loop reads CASSLLAGADEQYF. The CDR3 DNA reads as TGTGCCAGCAGTCTTCTAGCGGGAGCTGACGAGCAGTACTTC.

A single count supports this clone. This chain joins TRBV2 and TRBJ2-1, with a tentative D call TRBD2 (6 bases). Trimming cost V 3 bases and J 5 bases, with 23 bases left between them. Germline CDR1 and CDR2: SNHLY and FYNNEI. This CDR3 contains 18 residues. CDR3 sequence (DNA): TGTGCCAGCAGTGATCTTTCTATGGTCTGGCGGGGCAACAATGAGCAGTTCTTC. Translating gives CASSDLSMVWRGNNEQFF. Full variable domain (rest looked up from reference TRBV2 and TRBJ2-1): EPEVTQTPSHQVTQMGQEVILRCVPISNHLYFYWYRQILGQKVEFLVSFYNNEISEKSEIFDDQFSVERPDGSNFTLKIRSTKLEDSAMYFCASSDLSMVWRGNNEQFFGPGTRLTVL.

This clone came up a few times. The chain carries TRBV3-1 (or the pseudogene TRBV3-2) and TRBJ2-7; maybe TRBD2 (6 bases). V gave up 4 bases and J gave up 4 bases, with 23 bases separating them. The CDR3 contains 17 residues. Germline V CDR1 and CDR2: LGHDT, YNNKEL (reference sequence). The CDR3 DNA is TGTGCCAGCAGCCCAATGCCAGGCCAGGGAGGTGGATACGAGCAGTACTTC. Its protein product is CASSPMPGQGGGYEQYF.

This chain joins TRBV6-6 and TRBJ1-1, with no clear D. V lost 6 bases and J lost 7, with 15 bases in between. Germline-derived CDR1 and CDR2 are MNHNY and SVGAGI (reference sequence). The CDR3 totals 13 residues. The CDR3: CASRRLASGEAFF. Here the CDR3 DNA reads TGTGCCAGCAGGAGGCTTGCTTCAGGTGAAGCTTTCTTT.

The chain combines TRBV11-2 with TRBJ1-2; 7 bases agree with TRBD1. Germline V gives CDR1 SGHAT, CDR2 FQNNGV. V trimming: 0 bases; J trimming: 2 bases; junction bases outside the gene matches: 9. This CDR3 contains 17 residues. CDR3 nucleotides: TGTGCCAGCAGCTTAGATAACATTGCCAGGGGGAACTATGGCTACACCTTC. Protein: CASSLDNIARGNYGYTF.

The V call is TRBV30, the J call TRBJ2-5; 11 bases align to TRBD1. This CDR3 contains 16 residues. J lost 5 bases, V lost 7 bases, and 15 bases had no gene match. Germline V gene sequence: CDR1 GTSNPN, CDR2 SVGIG (reference sequence). The CDR3 sequence: CALQAPGQGVGETQYF. The CDR3 nucleotides are TGTGCCTTACAAGCCCCGGGACAGGGGGTCGGTGAGACCCAGTACTTC.

The V gene is TRBV18, the J gene TRBJ1-4, with D perhaps matching TRBD1 (6 bases). V dropped 6 bases and J dropped 6 bases, with 17 bases sitting between them. Germline CDR1 KGHSH, CDR2 LQKENI. CDR3 length: 15 residues. CDR3 loop: CASSGGGGIDEKLFF. CDR3 nucleotides: TGTGCCAGCTCTGGCGGAGGGGGGATCGATGAAAAACTGTTTTTT.

This chain connects TRBV18 to TRBJ1-4, with no clear D. V was pared by 0 bases and J by 1 base, with 3 bases between. This CDR3 contains 14 residues. Germline V gives CDR1 KGHSH, CDR2 LQKENI. This CDR3 is CASSPPGTNEKLFF. CDR3 coding DNA: TGTGCCAGCTCACCACCGGGAACTAATGAAAAACTGTTTTTT.

The chain carries TRBV19 and TRBJ1-1; no clear D gene. Deletions cut 3 bases from V and 1 base from J, with 21 bases between. Germline V lookup: CDR1 LNHDA, CDR2 SQIVND (reference sequence). The CDR3 totals 18 residues. CDR3 in amino acids: CASSIPRGARVGNTEAFF. Here the CDR3 DNA reads TGTGCCAGTAGTATCCCGCGGGGAGCGCGGGTGGGGAACACTGAAGCTTTCTTT.

The chain recombines TRBV4-3 with TRBJ1-2; possible D gene TRBD1, 6 bases. There are 14 residues in the CDR3. Per the germline V gene, CDR1 is LGHNA and CDR2 is YSLEER. The germline V and J ends were trimmed by 4 bases and 9 bases, with 18 bases remaining between them. This chain's CDR3 is CASSPTRGRGSYTF. As DNA, the CDR3 is TGCGCCAGCAGCCCGACCAGGGGCAGAGGGAGCTACACCTTC.

The CDR3 loop is CASSYVGLNTEAFF. For the CDR3, the DNA is TGTGCCAGCAGTTACGTGGGGTTGAACACTGAAGCTTTCTTT. The chain couples TRBV6-5 to TRBJ1-1; D uncertain. Germline V gene lookup returns CDR1 MNHEY and CDR2 SVGAGI. This CDR3 contains 14 residues. V was cut by 2 bases and J by 0 bases, with 7 bases left in between.

The rearrangement joins TRBV28 to TRBJ2-7; 9 positions match TRBD2. Germline V gene lookup returns CDR1 MDHEN and CDR2 SYDVKM. J was trimmed by 9 bases and V by 6 bases; bases with no gene match: 12. The CDR3 loop spans 14 amino acids. The CDR3 protein is CASSPGTSRQGQYF. Written as DNA, the CDR3 is TGTGCCAGCAGCCCCGGGACTAGCCGACAGGGGCAGTACTTC.

V usage is TRBV19 and J usage is TRBJ2-5; 13 bases line up with TRBD2. The length of the CDR3 is 15 residues. Germline-derived CDR1 and CDR2 are LNHDA and SQIVND (reference sequence). The V segment lost 7 bases and the J segment 1 base; nucleotides outside the gene matches: 3. This CDR3 reads CASKGLAGSQETQYF. In nucleotides, the CDR3 is TGTGCCAGTAAGGGACTAGCGGGGAGCCAAGAGACCCAGTACTTC.

This rearrangement joins TRBV4-3 to TRBJ2-3; a weak D match, TRBD2 (5 bases). Germline CDR1 and CDR2: LGHNA and YSLEER. V was shortened by 6 bases and J by 1 base, with 11 bases between the two germline ends. The CDR3 is 14 amino acids. The CDR3 here is CASSGELGTDTQYF. The CDR3 nucleotides read TGCGCCAGCAGTGGGGAGCTCGGCACAGATACGCAGTATTTT.

This chain links TRBV4-3 with TRBJ2-1; D is undetermined. The CDR3 length is 17 residues. V was pared by 4 bases and J by 4 bases, with 20 bases between. The germline V gene encodes CDR1 LGHNA and CDR2 YSLEER. The DNA for the CDR3 is TGCGCCAGCAGCCGAGATCTGCTGGTTATTAGGTACAATGAGCAGTTCTTC. This encodes CASSRDLLVIRYNEQFF.

The chain joins TRBV10-3 to TRBJ2-6; tentative D call: TRBD1 (7 bases). V was trimmed by 4 bases and J by 0 bases, leaving 16 bases between them. The CDR3 runs 18 residues. From germline, CDR1 is ENHRY and CDR2 SYGVKD. The CDR3 nucleotides read TGTGCCATCAGTGGTAGGAGGGCAGGGGGCTCTGGGGCCAACGTCCTGACTTTC. Translated: CAISGRRAGGSGANVLTF.

This chain links TRBV12-5 with TRBJ2-7; D possibly matches TRBD1 or TRBD2 (5 bases each). The CDR3 is 12 residues long. Germline V gene lookup returns CDR1 LGHNT and CDR2 FRNRAP. V lost 4 bases, J lost 1 base, and 5 bases lay in between. The CDR3, as DNA: TGTGCTAGTGGTTGGGGGTCCTACGAGCAGTACTTC. Its translation is CASGWGSYEQYF.

This chain links TRBV5-1 with TRBJ1-1; D may be TRBD1 (5 bases). Deletions cut 0 bases from V and 5 bases from J, with 11 bases between. Germline V CDR1 and CDR2: SGHRS, YFSETQ. The CDR3 consists of 14 residues. The CDR3 reads CASSLEGMRTEAFF. The CDR3 DNA is TGCGCCAGCAGCTTGGAGGGGATGAGGACTGAAGCTTTCTTT.

This clone was recorded a few times. The chain has TRBV7-7 and TRBJ1-1; D might be TRBD1 (5 bases). The germline V gene has CDR1 SSHAT and CDR2 FNYEAQ (reference sequence). The CDR3 is 10 residues long. The V and J ends lost 5 bases and 12 bases respectively, with 10 bases between them. The CDR3 spells CASSPGASFF. For the CDR3, the DNA is TGTGCCAGCAGCCCCGGGGCGTCTTTCTTT. The entire variable domain, with the rest obtained from reference TRBV7-7 and TRBJ1-1, is as follows: GAGVSQSPRYKVTKRGQDVTLRCDPISSHATLYWYQQALGQGPEFLTYFNYEAQPDKSGLPSDRFSAERPEGSISTLTIQRTEQRDSAMYRCASSPGASFFGQGTRLTVV.

The rearrangement uses TRBV5-4 and TRBJ1-2, with 7 bases aligning to TRBD1. J gave up 4 bases and V 4 bases, and 4 bases lay outside the gene matches. This CDR3 has 13 amino acids. The germline CDR1 and CDR2 sequences are SGHNT and YYREEE (reference sequence). CDR3 loop: CASSRDRVYGYTF. The CDR3 nucleotides read TGTGCCAGCAGCCGGGACAGAGTCTATGGCTACACCTTC.

The gene calls are TRBV6-5 and TRBJ2-7; D ambiguous. This CDR3 contains 16 residues. Germline V gene lookup returns CDR1 MNHEY and CDR2 SVGAGI. With 0 bases removed from V and 0 bases from J, the gap between germline ends came to 12 bases. CDR3 nucleotides: TGTGCCAGCAGTTACTCCGGTTTATTAAGCTCCTACGAGCAGTACTTC. It translates to CASSYSGLLSSYEQYF.

This rearrangement joins TRBV18 to TRBJ2-5, with D perhaps TRBD1 (6 bases). The V gene's germline CDR1 is KGHSH and CDR2 LQKENI. V lost 6 bases and J 4 bases, leaving 12 bases between the germline ends. CDR3 length equals 13 residues. The CDR3 loop reads CASSARGGETQYF. The CDR3 DNA sequence: TGTGCCAGCTCTGCCAGGGGCGGAGAGACCCAGTACTTC. Together with reference TRBV18 and TRBJ2-5, the CDR3 gives the full variable domain: NAGVMQNPRHLVRRRGQEARLRCSPMKGHSHVYWYRQLPEEGLKFMVYLQKENIIDESGMPKERFSAEFPKEGPSILRIQQVVRGDSAAYFCASSARGGETQYFGPGTRLLVL.

This chain uses TRBV6-1 with TRBJ1-2; perhaps TRBD1 as D (6 bases). Germline values: CDR1 MNHNS, CDR2 SASEGT. The length of the CDR3 is 18 residues. Trimming took 2 bases from V and 3 from J, leaving 22 bases between them. The CDR3 coding sequence is TGTGCCAGCAGTGAATTCTTCCTAGGAGGGGGGGGAGACTATGGCTACACCTTC. Amino acids: CASSEFFLGGGGDYGYTF.

This sequence joins TRBV5-6 and TRBJ2-5; 9 nucleotides match TRBD1. Germline V gene data show CDR1 as SGHDT and CDR2 as YYEEEE. Trimming at V came to 4 bases and at J to 7 bases, leaving 14 bases not matched to a gene. This CDR3 is built from 16 residues. The CDR3 protein is CASSPPTGGMILTQYF. The CDR3 coding sequence is TGTGCCAGCAGCCCCCCCACAGGGGGCATGATTTTGACCCAGTACTTC.

The V and J genes are TRBV5-8 and TRBJ2-1, with TRBD1 identical over 8 bases. Germline trimming cut 3 bases from V and 4 bases from J; bases unmatched to any gene: 3. Germline V gene lookup returns CDR1 SGHTS and CDR2 YDEGEE. The CDR3 has 14 amino acids. The CDR3 DNA reads TGTGCCAGCAGCTCGTGGACAGGGTACAATGAGCAGTTCTTC. The encoded protein is CASSSWTGYNEQFF.

The J gene is TRBJ1-3, the V gene TRBV11-3; 7 bases are shared with TRBD1. This CDR3 contains 17 residues. Germline assignment: CDR1 SGHNT and CDR2 YENEEA. With V trimmed by 0 bases and J by 0 bases, 5 bases remained unmatched. CDR3 amino acids: CASSLDTGQSSGNTIYF. In DNA form, the CDR3 reads TGTGCCAGCAGCTTAGATACGGGACAGAGCTCTGGAAACACCATATATTTT.

The chain joins TRBV6-2 or TRBV6-3 to TRBJ2-7; TRBD2 aligns across 9 bases. Trimming took 1 base from V and 3 from J; bases not matched to a gene: 7. The CDR3 consists of 16 residues. Germline assignment: CDR1 MNHEY and CDR2 SVGEGT. CDR3 in DNA: TGTGCCAGCAGTTACTTAATTAGCGGGAGTCACTACGAGCAGTACTTC. It translates to CASSYLISGSHYEQYF.